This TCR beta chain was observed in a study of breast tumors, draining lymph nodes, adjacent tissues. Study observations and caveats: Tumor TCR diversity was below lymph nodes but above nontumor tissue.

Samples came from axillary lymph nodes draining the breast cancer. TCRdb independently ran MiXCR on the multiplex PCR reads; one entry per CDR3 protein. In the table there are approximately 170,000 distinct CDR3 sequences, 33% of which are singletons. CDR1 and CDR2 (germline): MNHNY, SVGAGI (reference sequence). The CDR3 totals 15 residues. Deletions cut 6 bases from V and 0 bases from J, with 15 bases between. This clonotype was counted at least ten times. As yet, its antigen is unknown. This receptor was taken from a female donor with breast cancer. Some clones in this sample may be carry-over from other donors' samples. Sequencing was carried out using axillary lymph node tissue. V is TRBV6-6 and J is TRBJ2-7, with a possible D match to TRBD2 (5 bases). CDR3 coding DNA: TGTGCCAGCAGGATGCAGCGGCTTAACTCCTACGAGCAGTACTTC. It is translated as CASRMQRLNSYEQYF.